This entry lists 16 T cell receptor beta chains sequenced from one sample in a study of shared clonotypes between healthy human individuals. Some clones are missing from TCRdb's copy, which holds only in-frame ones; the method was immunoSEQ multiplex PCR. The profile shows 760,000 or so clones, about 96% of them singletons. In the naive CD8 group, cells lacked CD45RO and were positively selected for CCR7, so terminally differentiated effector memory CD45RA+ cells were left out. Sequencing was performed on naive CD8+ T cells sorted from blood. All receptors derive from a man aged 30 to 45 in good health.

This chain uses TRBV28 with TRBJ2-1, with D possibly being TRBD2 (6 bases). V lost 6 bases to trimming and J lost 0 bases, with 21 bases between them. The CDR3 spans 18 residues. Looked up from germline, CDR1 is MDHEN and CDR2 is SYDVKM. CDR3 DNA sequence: TGTGCCAGCAGCAACACTCCGGGACTTACAAGCTCCTACAATGAGCAGTTCTTC. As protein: CASSNTPGLTSSYNEQFF.

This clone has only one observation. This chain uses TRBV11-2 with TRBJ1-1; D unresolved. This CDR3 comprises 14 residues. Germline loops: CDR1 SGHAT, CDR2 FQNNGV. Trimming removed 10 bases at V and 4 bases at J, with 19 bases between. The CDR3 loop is CATGLQNPRTEAFF. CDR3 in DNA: TGTGCCACCGGGCTCCAGAACCCCCGCACTGAAGCTTTCTTT.

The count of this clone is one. This chain's CDR3 is CASSENVGPETQYF. The DNA for the CDR3 is TGTGCCAGCAGTGAAAACGTGGGGCCAGAGACCCAGTACTTC. The chain is built from TRBV6-1 and TRBJ2-5; maybe TRBD1 (5 bases). CDR1 MNHNS and CDR2 SASEGT come from the germline V gene. Trimming cost V 2 bases and J 4 bases, with 11 bases left between them. There are 14 residues in the CDR3.

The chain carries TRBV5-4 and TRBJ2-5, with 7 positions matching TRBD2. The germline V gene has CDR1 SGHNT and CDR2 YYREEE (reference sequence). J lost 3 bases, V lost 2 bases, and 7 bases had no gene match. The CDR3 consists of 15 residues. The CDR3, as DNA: TGTGCCAGCAGCTTCCGGGACTACGGGGAAGAGACCCAGTACTTC. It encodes CASSFRDYGEETQYF.

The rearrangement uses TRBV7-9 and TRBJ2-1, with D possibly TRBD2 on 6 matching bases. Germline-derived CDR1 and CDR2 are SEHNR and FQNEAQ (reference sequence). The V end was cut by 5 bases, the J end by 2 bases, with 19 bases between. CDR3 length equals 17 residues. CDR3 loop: CASSASRELAPYNEQFF. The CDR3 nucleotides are TGTGCCAGCAGCGCTAGCCGGGAGCTAGCTCCCTACAATGAGCAGTTCTTC.

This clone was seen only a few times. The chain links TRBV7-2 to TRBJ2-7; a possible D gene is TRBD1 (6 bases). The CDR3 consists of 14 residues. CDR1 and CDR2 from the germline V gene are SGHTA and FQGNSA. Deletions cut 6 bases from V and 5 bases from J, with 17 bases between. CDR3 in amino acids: CASSRGHSSDEQYF. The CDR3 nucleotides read TGTGCCAGCAGTAGGGGACACTCCTCGGACGAGCAGTACTTC.

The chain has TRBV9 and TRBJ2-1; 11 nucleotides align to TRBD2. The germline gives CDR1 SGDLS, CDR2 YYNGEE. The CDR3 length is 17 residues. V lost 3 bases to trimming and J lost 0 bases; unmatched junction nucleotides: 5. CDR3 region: CASSEGLAGSSYNEQFF. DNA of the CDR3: TGTGCCAGCAGCGAAGGACTAGCGGGCAGCTCCTACAATGAGCAGTTCTTC. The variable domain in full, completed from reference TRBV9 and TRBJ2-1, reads DSGVTQTPKHLITATGQRVTLRCSPRSGDLSVYWYQQSLDQGLQFLIQYYNGEERAKGNILERFSAQQFPDLHSELNLSSLELGDSALYFCASSEGLAGSSYNEQFFGPGTRLTVL.

DNA of the CDR3: TGTGCCAGCAGCTTAGTTATGGCAGACGAGCAGTACTTC. Protein sequence: CASSLVMADEQYF. The rearrangement links TRBV11-2 to TRBJ2-7; D remains unclear. V lost 1 base to trimming and J lost 5 bases, with 9 bases between them. This CDR3 comprises 13 residues. Per the germline V gene, CDR1 is SGHAT and CDR2 is FQNNGV.

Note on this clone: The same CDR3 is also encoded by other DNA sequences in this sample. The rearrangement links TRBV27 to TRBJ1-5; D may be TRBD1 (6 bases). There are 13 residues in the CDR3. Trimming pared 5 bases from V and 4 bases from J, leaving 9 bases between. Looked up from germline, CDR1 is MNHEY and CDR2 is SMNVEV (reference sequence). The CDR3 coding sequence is TGTGCCAGCAGTCTGCAGGGGAATCAGCCCCAGCATTTT. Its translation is CASSLQGNQPQHF.

The CDR3 bases are TGCAGCGTGGAACTAGCGGGCGCGAACACCGGGGAGCTGTTTTTT. This sequence encodes CSVELAGANTGELFF. The rearrangement uses TRBV29-1 and TRBJ2-2, with TRBD2 identical over 9 bases. The ends lost 6 bases at V and 0 bases at J; junction bases unmatched: 5. Germline V gene lookup returns CDR1 SQVTM and CDR2 ANQGSEA. There are 15 residues in the CDR3.

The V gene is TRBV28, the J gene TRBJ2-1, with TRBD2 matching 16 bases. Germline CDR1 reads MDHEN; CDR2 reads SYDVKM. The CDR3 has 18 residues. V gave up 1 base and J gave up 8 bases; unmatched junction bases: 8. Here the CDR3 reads CASSLSPAGLAGGDEQFF. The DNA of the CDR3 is TGTGCCAGCAGTTTATCACCAGCGGGACTAGCGGGAGGGGATGAGCAGTTCTTC.

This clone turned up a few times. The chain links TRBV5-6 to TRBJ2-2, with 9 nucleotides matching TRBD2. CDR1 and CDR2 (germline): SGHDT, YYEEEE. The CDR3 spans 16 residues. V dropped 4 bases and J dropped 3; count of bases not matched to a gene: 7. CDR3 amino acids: CASSPLGGGDTGELFF. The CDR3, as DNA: TGTGCCAGCAGCCCCCTGGGCGGGGGGGACACCGGGGAGCTGTTTTTT.

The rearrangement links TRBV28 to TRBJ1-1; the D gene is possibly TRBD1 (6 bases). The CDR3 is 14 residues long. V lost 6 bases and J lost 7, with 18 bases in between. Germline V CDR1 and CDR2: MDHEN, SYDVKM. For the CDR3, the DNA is TGTGCCAGCAGCCTCCCCCCGGGGGCCGTTGAAGCTTTCTTT. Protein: CASSLPPGAVEAFF.

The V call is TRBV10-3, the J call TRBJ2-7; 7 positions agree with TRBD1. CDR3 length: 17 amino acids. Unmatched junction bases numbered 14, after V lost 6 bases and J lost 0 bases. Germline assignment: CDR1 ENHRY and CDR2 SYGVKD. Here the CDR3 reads CAIRLTPLGQDSYEQYF. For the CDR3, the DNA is TGTGCCATCAGACTTACCCCCTTAGGACAGGACTCCTACGAGCAGTACTTC.

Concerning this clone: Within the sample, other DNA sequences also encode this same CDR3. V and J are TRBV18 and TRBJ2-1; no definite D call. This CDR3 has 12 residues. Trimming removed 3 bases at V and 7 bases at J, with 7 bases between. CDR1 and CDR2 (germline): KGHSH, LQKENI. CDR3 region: CASSPLGNEQFF. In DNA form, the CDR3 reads TGTGCCAGCTCACCCCTTGGGAATGAGCAGTTCTTC.

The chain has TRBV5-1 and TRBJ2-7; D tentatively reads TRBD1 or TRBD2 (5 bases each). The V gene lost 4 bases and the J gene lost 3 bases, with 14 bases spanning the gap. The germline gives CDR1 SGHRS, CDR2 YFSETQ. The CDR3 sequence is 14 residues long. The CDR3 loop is CASSPGTDHYEQYF. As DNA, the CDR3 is TGCGCCAGCAGCCCCGGGACGGACCACTACGAGCAGTACTTC.